The 10 T cell receptor beta chains in this list originate from one sample, sequenced in a study of T-cell reconstitution after alpha-beta-depleted transplantation in children. For TCRbeta, the library was prepared with unique molecular identifiers. From the PCR reads, TCRdb called clonotypes with MiXCR, one entry per CDR3 protein. Here the sample spans about 270,000 distinct CDR3 sequences, 9.5% to 10% being singletons. The sequences come from PBMCs from the stem cell graft donor, collected from the stem cell graft. The receptors here all came from a human donor who donated a stem cell graft to a child with SCID.

The V gene is TRBV27, the J gene TRBJ2-7, with 8 bases fitting TRBD1. The CDR3 runs to 14 residues. J lost 3 bases, V lost 5 bases, and 6 bases had no gene match. In germline, CDR1 is MNHEY, CDR2 SMNVEV (reference sequence). DNA for the CDR3: TGTGCCAGCAGTCCGCAGGGACAGGACTACGAGCAGTACTTC. As protein: CASSPQGQDYEQYF.

The chain has TRBV20-1 and TRBJ2-1, with 11 positions matching TRBD2. V gave up 1 base and J gave up 7 bases; unmatched junction bases: 6. The CDR3 has 15 residues. Per the germline V gene, CDR1 is DFQATT and CDR2 is SNEGSKA (reference sequence). CDR3 loop: CSARVLAGGFNEQFF. Written as DNA, the CDR3 is TGCAGTGCTAGAGTCCTAGCGGGGGGCTTTAATGAGCAGTTCTTC.

The chain is built from TRBV24-1 and TRBJ2-3; TRBD2 matches at 9 bases. Germline V gene lookup returns CDR1 KGHDR and CDR2 SFDVKD. The CDR3 contains 16 residues. Trimming removed 0 bases from V and 4 bases from J; junction bases left unmatched: 4. CDR3 sequence reads: CATSDLGGGAADTQYF. The CDR3 DNA reads as TGTGCCACCAGTGATTTGGGCGGGGGGGCTGCAGATACGCAGTATTTT.

The genes are TRBV25-1 and TRBJ2-5; D unclear. Germline V gene sequence: CDR1 MGHDK, CDR2 SYGVNS. Trimming shortened V by 10 bases and J by 2 bases, and 14 bases separated the two germline ends. CDR3 length: 13 residues. The CDR3 reads CATSGVGQETQYF. The CDR3, as DNA: TGTGCCACCTCTGGGGTCGGTCAAGAGACCCAGTACTTC. The full variable domain, with the rest looked up from reference TRBV25-1 and TRBJ2-5, is EADIYQTPRYLVIGTGKKITLECSQTMGHDKMYWYQQDPGMELHLIHYSYGVNSTEKGDLSSESTVSRIRTEHFPLTLESARPSHTSQYLCATSGVGQETQYFGPGTRLLVL.

The gene calls are TRBV4-1 and TRBJ2-1; 9 bases agree with TRBD1. The trim removed 0 bases at V and 6 bases at J, leaving 6 bases unmatched. Germline CDR1 MGHRA, CDR2 YSYEKL. The CDR3 contains 16 residues. The CDR3 DNA reads TGCGCCAGCAGCCAAGACCCGGGACAGGGAACCAATGAGCAGTTCTTC. Encoded protein: CASSQDPGQGTNEQFF.

This clonotype has ten or more counts. CDR3 nucleotide sequence: TGTGCCAGCAGTTATTGGTCTGAGGGGAACACTGAAGCTTTCTTT. Amino acids: CASSYWSEGNTEAFF. The chain recombines TRBV6-5 with TRBJ1-1; D ambiguous. Germline V gives CDR1 MNHEY, CDR2 SVGAGI. With 3 bases removed from V and 1 base from J, the gap between germline ends came to 12 bases. The CDR3 spans 15 residues.

The chain recombines TRBV20-1 with TRBJ2-2; D not resolved. Trimming left V 1 base short and J 6 bases short, with 3 bases between. Germline V gives CDR1 DFQATT, CDR2 SNEGSKA (reference sequence). The CDR3 covers 11 residues. The CDR3 is CSARGPGELFF. CDR3 bases: TGCAGTGCTAGAGGCCCCGGGGAGCTGTTTTTT.

This clonotype was detected a few times. The rearrangement uses TRBV6-1 and TRBJ2-6; 8 positions agree with TRBD1. V was clipped by 2 bases and J by 4 bases; unmatched bases: 4. Germline-derived CDR1 and CDR2 are MNHNS and SASEGT. The CDR3 runs to 16 residues. The CDR3: CASSEQGASGANVLTF. The CDR3 DNA sequence: TGTGCCAGCAGTGAACAGGGGGCTAGCGGGGCCAACGTCCTGACTTTC.

This clonotype was detected ten times or more. V gene TRBV12-3 or TRBV12-4 combines with J gene TRBJ2-7; D remains ambiguous. The CDR3 is made up of 12 amino acids. V was trimmed by 3 bases and J by 6 bases, leaving 9 bases between them. DNA of the CDR3: TGTGCCAGCAGTTTCCTCGTCGGCGAGCAGTACTTC. It specifies CASSFLVGEQYF.

Of note for this clonotype: A read error may produce the germline difference seen at one junction end. The rearrangement uses TRBV12-3 or TRBV12-4 and TRBJ2-1, with TRBD1 matching over 9 bases. CDR3 size: 14 residues. CDR3 residues: CASSPGTGSHEQLF. In DNA form, the CDR3 reads TGTGCCAGCAGTCCCGGGACAGGGAGCCATGAGCAGTTATTC.